This TCR beta chain was sequenced during a study of blood T cell repertoires in COVID-19. The wider study: T cells, B-cell-depleted T cells, or PBMCs supplied cDNA or gDNA.

The CDR3 totals 14 residues. Trimming stripped 1 base from V and 6 bases from J, with 10 bases between. In germline, CDR1 is SGHTA, CDR2 FQGNSA. In the source study's methods: Reference gene primers were amplified, and this amplification served to estimate nucleated cell counts. Repertoires were generated with immunoSEQ multiplex PCR, while TCRdb's copy carries only in-frame clones and drops some. V, J and clone size are those of that table, while D and trimming were read from the DNA. This sample carries some 83,000 clones, roughly 70% of them seen once, and the ten largest clones take roughly 14%. The source is a woman over 75 with acute or convalescent COVID-19. This rearrangement joins TRBV7-2 to TRBJ1-5; TRBD1 might be the D (6 bases). The sequencing input was peripheral blood. The CDR3 DNA is TGTGCCAGCAGCTTAGTCAGGGGAAGTCAGCCCCAGCATTTT. Its translation is CASSLVRGSQPQHF.